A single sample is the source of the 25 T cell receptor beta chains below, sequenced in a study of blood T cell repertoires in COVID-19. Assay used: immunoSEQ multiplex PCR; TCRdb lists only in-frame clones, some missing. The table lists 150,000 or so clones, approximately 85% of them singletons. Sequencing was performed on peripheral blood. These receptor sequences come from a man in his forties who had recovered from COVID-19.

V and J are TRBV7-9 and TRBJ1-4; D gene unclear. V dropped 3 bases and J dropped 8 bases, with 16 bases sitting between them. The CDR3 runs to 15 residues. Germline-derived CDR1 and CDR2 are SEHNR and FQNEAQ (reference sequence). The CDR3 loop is CASSLNRGAGEKLFF. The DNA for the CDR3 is TGTGCCAGCAGCTTGAATCGGGGAGCGGGGGAAAAACTGTTTTTT.

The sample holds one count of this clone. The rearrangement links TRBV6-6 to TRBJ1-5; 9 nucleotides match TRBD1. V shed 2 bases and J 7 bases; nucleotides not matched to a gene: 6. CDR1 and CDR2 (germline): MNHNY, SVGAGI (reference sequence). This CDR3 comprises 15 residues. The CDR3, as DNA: TGTGCCAGCAGTTACATGGGACAGGGCAGGCAGCCCCAGCATTTT. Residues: CASSYMGQGRQPQHF.

The CDR3 protein is CASSLGDSFSGYTF. CDR3 nucleotides: TGTGCCAGCAGCTTAGGGGACAGTTTCAGTGGCTACACCTTC. V gene TRBV7-9 combines with J gene TRBJ1-2; 7 bases are shared with TRBD1. This CDR3 region has 14 residues. Germline loops: CDR1 SEHNR, CDR2 FQNEAQ (reference sequence). The trim removed 1 base at V and 7 bases at J, leaving 6 bases unmatched.

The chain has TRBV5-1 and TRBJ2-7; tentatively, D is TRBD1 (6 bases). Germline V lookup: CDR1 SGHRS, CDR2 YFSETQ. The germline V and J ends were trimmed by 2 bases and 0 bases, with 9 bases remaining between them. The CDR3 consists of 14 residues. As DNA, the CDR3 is TGCGCCAGCAGCTTAGGACAGTCCTCCTACGAGCAGTACTTC. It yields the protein CASSLGQSSYEQYF. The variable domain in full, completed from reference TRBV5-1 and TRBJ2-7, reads KAGVTQTPRYLIKTRGQQVTLSCSPISGHRSVSWYQQTPGQGLQFLFEYFSETQRNKGNFPGRFSGRQFSNSRSEMNVSTLELGDSALYLCASSLGQSSYEQYFGPGTRLTVT.

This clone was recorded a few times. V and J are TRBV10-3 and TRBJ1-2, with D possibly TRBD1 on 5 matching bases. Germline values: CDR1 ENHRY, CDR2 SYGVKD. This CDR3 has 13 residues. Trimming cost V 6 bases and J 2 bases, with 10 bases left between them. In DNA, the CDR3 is TGTGCCATCAGGGACAATTTAAACTATGGCTACACCTTC. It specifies CAIRDNLNYGYTF.

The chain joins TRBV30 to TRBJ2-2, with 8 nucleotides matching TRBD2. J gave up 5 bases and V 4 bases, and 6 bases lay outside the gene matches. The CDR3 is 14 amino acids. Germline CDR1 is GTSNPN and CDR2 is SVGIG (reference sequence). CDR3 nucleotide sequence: TGTGCCTGGACTCCCGGCGGGGGGACCGGGGAGCTGTTTTTT. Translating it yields CAWTPGGGTGELFF. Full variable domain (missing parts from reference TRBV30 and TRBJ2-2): SQTIHQWPATLVQPVGSPLSLECTVEGTSNPNLYWYRQAAGRGLQLLFYSVGIGQISSEVPQNLSASRPQDRQFILSSKKLLLSDSGFYLCAWTPGGGTGELFFGEGSRLTVL.

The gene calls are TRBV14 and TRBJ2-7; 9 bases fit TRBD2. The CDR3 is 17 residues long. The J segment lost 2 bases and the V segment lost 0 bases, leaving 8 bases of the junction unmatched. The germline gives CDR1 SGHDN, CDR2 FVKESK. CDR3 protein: CASSQDATLAGTYEQYF. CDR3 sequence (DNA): TGTGCCAGCAGCCAAGATGCAACCCTAGCGGGGACCTACGAGCAGTACTTC.

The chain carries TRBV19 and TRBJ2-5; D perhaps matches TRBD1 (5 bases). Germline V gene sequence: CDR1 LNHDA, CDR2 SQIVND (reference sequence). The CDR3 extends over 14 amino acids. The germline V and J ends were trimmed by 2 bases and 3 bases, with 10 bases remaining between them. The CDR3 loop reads CASSITGHEETQYF. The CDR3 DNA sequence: TGTGCCAGTAGTATAACAGGTCACGAAGAGACCCAGTACTTC. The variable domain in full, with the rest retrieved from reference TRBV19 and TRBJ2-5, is DGGITQSPKYLFRKEGQNVTLSCEQNLNHDAMYWYRQDPGQGLRLIYYSQIVNDFQKGDIAEGYSVSREKKESFPLTVTSAQKNPTAFYLCASSITGHEETQYFGPGTRLLVL.

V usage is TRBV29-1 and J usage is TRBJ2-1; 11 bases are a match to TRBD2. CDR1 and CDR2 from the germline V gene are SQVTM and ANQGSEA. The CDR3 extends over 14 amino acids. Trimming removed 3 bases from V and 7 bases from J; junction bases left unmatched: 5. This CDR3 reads CSVDIAGGLNEQFF. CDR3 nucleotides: TGCAGCGTTGATATAGCGGGAGGGCTGAATGAGCAGTTCTTC.

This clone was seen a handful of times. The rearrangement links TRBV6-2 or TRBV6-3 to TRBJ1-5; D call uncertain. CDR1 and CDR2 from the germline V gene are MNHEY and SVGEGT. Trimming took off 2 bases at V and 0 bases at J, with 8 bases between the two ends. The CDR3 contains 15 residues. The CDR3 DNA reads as TGTGCCAGCAGTTACGGCAGGTATAGCAATCAGCCCCAGCATTTT. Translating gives CASSYGRYSNQPQHF.

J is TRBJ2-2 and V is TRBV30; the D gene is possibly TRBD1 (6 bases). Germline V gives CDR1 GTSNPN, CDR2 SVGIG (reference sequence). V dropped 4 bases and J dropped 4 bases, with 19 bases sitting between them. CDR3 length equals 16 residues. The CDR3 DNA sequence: TGTGCCTGGAAACTCAGGGGTGGTACGGTCACCGGGGAGCTGTTTTTT. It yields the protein CAWKLRGGTVTGELFF.

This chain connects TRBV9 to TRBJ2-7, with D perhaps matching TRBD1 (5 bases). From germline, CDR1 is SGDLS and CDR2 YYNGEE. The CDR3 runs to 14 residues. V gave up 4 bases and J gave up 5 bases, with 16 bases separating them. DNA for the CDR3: TGTGCCAGCAGCCCACAGACAGACGTCGACGAGCAGTACTTC. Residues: CASSPQTDVDEQYF.

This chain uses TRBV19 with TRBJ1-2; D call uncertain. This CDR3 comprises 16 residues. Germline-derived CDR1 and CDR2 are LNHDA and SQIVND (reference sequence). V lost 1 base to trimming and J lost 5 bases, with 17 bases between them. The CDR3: CASSIGPLDTVYGYTF. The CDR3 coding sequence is TGTGCCAGTAGTATAGGTCCCCTTGACACGGTATATGGCTACACCTTC.

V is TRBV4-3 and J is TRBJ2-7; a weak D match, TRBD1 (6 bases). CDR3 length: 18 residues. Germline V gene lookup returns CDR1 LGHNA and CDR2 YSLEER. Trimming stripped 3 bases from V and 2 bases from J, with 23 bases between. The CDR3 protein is CASSQKQGFRGYPYEQYF. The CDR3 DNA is TGCGCCAGCAGCCAGAAACAGGGATTTAGGGGTTATCCCTACGAGCAGTACTTC.

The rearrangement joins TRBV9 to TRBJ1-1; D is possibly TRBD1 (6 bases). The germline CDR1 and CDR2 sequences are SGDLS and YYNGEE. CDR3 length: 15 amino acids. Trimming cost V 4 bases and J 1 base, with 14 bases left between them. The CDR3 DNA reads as TGTGCCAGCAGCCCCCGGGACAACCAGAACACTGAAGCTTTCTTT. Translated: CASSPRDNQNTEAFF.

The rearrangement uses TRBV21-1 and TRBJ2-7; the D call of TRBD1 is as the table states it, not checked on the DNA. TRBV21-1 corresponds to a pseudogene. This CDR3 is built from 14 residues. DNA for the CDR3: TGTGCCAGCAGCCCCGGGACAAAGTCCTACGAGCAGTACTTC. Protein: CASSPGTKSYEQYF.

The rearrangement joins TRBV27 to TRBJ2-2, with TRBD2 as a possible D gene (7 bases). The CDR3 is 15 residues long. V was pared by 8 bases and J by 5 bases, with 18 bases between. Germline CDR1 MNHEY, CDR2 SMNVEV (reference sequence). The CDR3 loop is CASRGGGPRTGELFF. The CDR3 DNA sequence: TGTGCCAGCCGCGGCGGGGGCCCGAGGACCGGGGAGCTGTTTTTT.

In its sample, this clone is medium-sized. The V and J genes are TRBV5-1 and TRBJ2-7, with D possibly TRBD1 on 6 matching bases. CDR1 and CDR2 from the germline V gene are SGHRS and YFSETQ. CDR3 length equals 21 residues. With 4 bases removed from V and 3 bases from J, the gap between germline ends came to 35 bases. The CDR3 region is CASSAEGDRDKSPRTGYEQYF. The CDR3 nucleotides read TGCGCCAGCAGCGCCGAGGGAGACCGGGACAAATCCCCTCGAACGGGCTACGAGCAGTACTTC.

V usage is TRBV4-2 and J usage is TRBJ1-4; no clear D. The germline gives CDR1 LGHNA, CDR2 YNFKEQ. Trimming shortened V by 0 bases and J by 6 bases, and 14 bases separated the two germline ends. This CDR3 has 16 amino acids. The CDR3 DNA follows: TGTGCCAGCAGCCAAGATCCAGGCCAGGAGGATGAAAAACTGTTTTTT. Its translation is CASSQDPGQEDEKLFF.

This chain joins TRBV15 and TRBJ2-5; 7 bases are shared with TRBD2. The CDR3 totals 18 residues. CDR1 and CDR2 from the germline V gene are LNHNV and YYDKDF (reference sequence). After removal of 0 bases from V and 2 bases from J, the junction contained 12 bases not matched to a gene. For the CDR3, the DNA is TGTGCCACCAGCAGAGATCCCGCTCGACTAGCCCGACAAGAGACCCAGTACTTC. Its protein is CATSRDPARLARQETQYF.

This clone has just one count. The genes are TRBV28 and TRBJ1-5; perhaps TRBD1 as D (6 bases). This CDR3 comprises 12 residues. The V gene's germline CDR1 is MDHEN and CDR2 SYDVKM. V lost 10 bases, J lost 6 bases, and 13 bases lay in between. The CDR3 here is CATQGSSQPQHF. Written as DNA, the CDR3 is TGTGCCACACAGGGTTCTAGTCAGCCCCAGCATTTT.

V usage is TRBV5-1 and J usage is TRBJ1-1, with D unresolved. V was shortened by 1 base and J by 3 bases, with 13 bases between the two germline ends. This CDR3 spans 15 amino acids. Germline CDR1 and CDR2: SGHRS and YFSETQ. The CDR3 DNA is TGCGCCAGCAGCTTGTCTACGGTCGATTACACTGAAGCTTTCTTT. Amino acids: CASSLSTVDYTEAFF.

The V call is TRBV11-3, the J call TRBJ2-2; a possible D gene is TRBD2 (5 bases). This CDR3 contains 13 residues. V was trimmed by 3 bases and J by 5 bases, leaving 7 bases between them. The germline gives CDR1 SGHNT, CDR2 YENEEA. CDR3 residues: CASSFSGTGELFF. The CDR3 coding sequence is TGTGCCAGCAGCTTTTCGGGGACCGGGGAGCTGTTTTTT.

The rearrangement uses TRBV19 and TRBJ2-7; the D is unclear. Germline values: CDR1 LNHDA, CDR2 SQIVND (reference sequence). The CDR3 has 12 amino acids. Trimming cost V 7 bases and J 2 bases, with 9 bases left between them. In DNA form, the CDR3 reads TGTGCCAGTATGGGCTACACCTACGAGCAGTACTTC. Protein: CASMGYTYEQYF. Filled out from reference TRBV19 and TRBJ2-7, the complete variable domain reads DGGITQSPKYLFRKEGQNVTLSCEQNLNHDAMYWYRQDPGQGLRLIYYSQIVNDFQKGDIAEGYSVSREKKESFPLTVTSAQKNPTAFYLCASMGYTYEQYFGPGTRLTVT.

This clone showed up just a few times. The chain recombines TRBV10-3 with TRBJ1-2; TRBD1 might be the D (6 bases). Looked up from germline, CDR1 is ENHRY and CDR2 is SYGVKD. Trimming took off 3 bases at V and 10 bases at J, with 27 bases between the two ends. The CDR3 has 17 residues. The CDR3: CAISEKRQALSASLYTF. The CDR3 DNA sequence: TGTGCCATCAGTGAAAAAAGACAGGCTCTCTCCGCCAGTCTCTACACCTTC.